Below, 16 T cell receptor beta chains from the same sample are listed, as sequenced in a study of shared clonotypes between healthy human individuals. Naive CD8 populations comprised CD45RO-negative cells positively selected for CCR7, excluding terminally differentiated effector memory CD45RA+ cells. TCRdb's copy holds only in-frame clones and misses some; the assay was immunoSEQ multiplex PCR. Of 500,000 to 700,000 clones listed, about 95% are singletons. The sample taken for sequencing was naive CD8+ T cells sorted from blood. Receptor source: a woman aged 30 to 39 in good health.

The V and J genes are TRBV2 and TRBJ2-7; D is undetermined. Germline CDR1 reads SNHLY; CDR2 reads FYNNEI. CDR3 length: 13 residues. V lost 6 bases and J 0 bases, leaving 9 bases between the germline ends. This chain's CDR3 is CASSSKTSYEQYF. In DNA, the CDR3 is TGTGCCAGCAGCTCCAAAACCTCCTACGAGCAGTACTTC.

The chain uses TRBV7-9 and TRBJ1-1, with D perhaps matching TRBD1 (6 bases). The germline CDR1 and CDR2 sequences are SEHNR and FQNEAQ (reference sequence). CDR3 length: 14 amino acids. The V end lost 2 bases, the J end lost 3 bases, and 10 bases lay between the germline ends. The CDR3 nucleotides read TGTGCCAGCAGCTTAAACAGGGAGGACACTGAAGCTTTCTTT. It translates to CASSLNREDTEAFF.

V is TRBV7-6 and J is TRBJ1-3; 8 bases map to TRBD1. The CDR3 has 16 amino acids. The trim removed 5 bases at V and 0 bases at J, leaving 6 bases unmatched. CDR1 and CDR2 (germline): SGHVS, FNYEAQ. As DNA, the CDR3 is TGTGCCAGCAGCCCCCGACAGGGGAGCTCTGGAAACACCATATATTTT. Translating gives CASSPRQGSSGNTIYF.

The rearrangement joins TRBV20-1 to TRBJ2-5; unclear D gene. The tail of the sequence fits TRBJ2-7 better, so the J call may be wrong. The germline V gene has CDR1 DFQATT and CDR2 SNEGSKA (reference sequence). This CDR3 comprises 11 residues. For the CDR3, the DNA is TGCAGTGCTAGAAATGGGTTCGAGCAGTACTTC. Its protein is CSARNGFEQYF.

The chain combines TRBV10-3 with TRBJ2-7; 7 nucleotides line up with TRBD1. From germline, CDR1 is ENHRY and CDR2 SYGVKD. Trimming cost V 3 bases and J 2 bases; bases outside gene matches: 4. This CDR3 is built from 14 residues. CDR3 amino acids: CAISDGTATYEQYF. As DNA, the CDR3 is TGTGCCATCAGTGACGGGACAGCCACCTACGAGCAGTACTTC.

The gene calls are TRBV27 and TRBJ2-7; D tentatively reads TRBD1 or TRBD2 (5 bases each). The CDR3 is 11 residues long. V lost 8 bases to trimming and J lost 2 bases, with 7 bases between them. Germline-derived CDR1 and CDR2 are MNHEY and SMNVEV (reference sequence). The CDR3 sequence is CASSGPYEQYF. CDR3 sequence (DNA): TGTGCCAGCTCGGGGCCCTACGAGCAGTACTTC.

The CDR3 DNA reads as TGTGCCAGCAGGGGAGAAGGAGCCTACGAGCAGTACTTC. Amino acid sequence: CASRGEGAYEQYF. V and J are TRBV6-4 and TRBJ2-5; D might be TRBD2 (5 bases). TRBJ2-7 matches the DNA end more closely, so the J call is doubtful. Per the germline V gene, CDR1 is MRHNA and CDR2 is SNTAGT. CDR3 length equals 13 residues.

This chain joins TRBV30 and TRBJ2-7; maybe TRBD1 (6 bases). V gave up 1 base and J gave up 4 bases, with 8 bases separating them. CDR1 and CDR2 from the germline V gene are GTSNPN and SVGIG (reference sequence). The CDR3 is made up of 12 amino acids. The DNA of the CDR3 is TGTGCCTGGAGTGAAACAGGGTACGAGCAGTACTTC. Translated: CAWSETGYEQYF. Full variable domain (remainder filled in from reference TRBV30 and TRBJ2-7): SQTIHQWPATLVQPVGSPLSLECTVEGTSNPNLYWYRQAAGRGLQLLFYSVGIGQISSEVPQNLSASRPQDRQFILSSKKLLLSDSGFYLCAWSETGYEQYFGPGTRLTVT.

The chain joins TRBV28 to TRBJ2-1; 13 nucleotides match TRBD2. Germline-derived CDR1 and CDR2 are MDHEN and SYDVKM. CDR3 length equals 14 residues. The V segment lost 1 base and the J segment 13 bases; nucleotides outside the gene matches: 4. The CDR3 region is CASSLSGLAGAQFF. The CDR3 DNA reads as TGTGCCAGCAGTTTATCCGGACTAGCGGGAGCACAGTTCTTC.

The genes are TRBV6-1 and TRBJ1-1; D not certain. V was trimmed by 4 bases and J by 0 bases, leaving 9 bases between them. This CDR3 has 14 amino acids. CDR1 and CDR2 (germline): MNHNS, SASEGT. The CDR3 bases are TGTGCCAGCAGTGTTCGTGTCATGAACACTGAAGCTTTCTTT. Its protein product is CASSVRVMNTEAFF.

This chain links TRBV28 with TRBJ1-1, with TRBD1 as a possible D gene (6 bases). Germline loops: CDR1 MDHEN, CDR2 SYDVKM. Trimming stripped 5 bases from V and 4 bases from J, with 17 bases between. The CDR3 covers 15 residues. CDR3 loop: CASSPRGGLGTEAFF. CDR3 in DNA: TGTGCCAGCAGTCCCCGAGGGGGGTTGGGCACTGAAGCTTTCTTT.

CDR3 bases: TGTGCCAGCAGCTTAGCCCAGGTCGGGGATGAGCAGTTCTTC. Its protein is CASSLAQVGDEQFF. V is TRBV13 and J is TRBJ2-1; D might be TRBD2 (5 bases). V lost 1 base, J lost 8 bases, and 12 bases lay in between. The CDR3 length is 14 residues. Germline CDR1 and CDR2: PRHDT and FYEKMQ (reference sequence).

The chain is built from TRBV28 and TRBJ1-2, with TRBD1 identical over 9 bases. After removal of 6 bases from V and 4 bases from J, the junction contained 6 bases not matched to a gene. The CDR3 length is 14 residues. Germline lookup yields CDR1 MDHEN and CDR2 SYDVKM. The CDR3 region is CASRGTGWFYGYTF. Here the CDR3 DNA reads TGTGCCAGCAGGGGGACAGGGTGGTTCTATGGCTACACCTTC.

With respect to this clone: Other DNA sequences of this sample code for an identical CDR3. The chain links TRBV27 to TRBJ1-5; maybe TRBD1 (6 bases). The CDR3 is 13 residues long. Looked up from germline, CDR1 is MNHEY and CDR2 is SMNVEV (reference sequence). V lost 5 bases and J 6 bases, leaving 11 bases between the germline ends. The CDR3 DNA sequence: TGTGCCAGCAGTCCGCAGGGGTCTCAGCCCCAGCATTTT. Its translation: CASSPQGSQPQHF.

This clone appeared once. The chain recombines TRBV6-5 with TRBJ2-3, with 13 positions matching TRBD2. After removal of 6 bases from V and 6 bases from J, the junction contained 6 bases not matched to a gene. The CDR3 has 15 amino acids. Germline V gene data show CDR1 as MNHEY and CDR2 as SVGAGI. Written as DNA, the CDR3 is TGTGCCAGCAGCCGGACTAGCGGGAGTAGGGATACGCAGTATTTT. Translated, it gives CASSRTSGSRDTQYF.

The CDR3 nucleotides are TGTGCCAGCAGCTCCAAGTTCGAGCGGCGCACCGGGGAGCTGTTTTTT. Residues: CASSSKFERRTGELFF. V gene TRBV5-4 combines with J gene TRBJ2-2, with D perhaps TRBD2 (5 bases). Between the trimmed V and J ends, which lost 3 bases and 4 bases, there was a span of 16 bases. This CDR3 spans 16 amino acids. Germline V gene data show CDR1 as SGHNT and CDR2 as YYREEE (reference sequence).